The sequence of this TCR beta chain was determined in a study of blood T cell repertoires in COVID-19. The method was immunoSEQ multiplex PCR; TCRdb's version includes in-frame clones alone and lacks a portion of them. This table holds roughly 250,000 clones, about 85% found once. Germline V gives CDR1 SGHRS, CDR2 YFSETQ. V shed 5 bases, J shed 4 bases, and the junction held 4 bases outside the gene matches. This CDR3 comprises 13 residues. The V call is TRBV5-1, the J call TRBJ2-5, with 8 bases aligning to TRBD1. The source material was peripheral blood. This sequence was found in a human donor with COVID-19, enrolled during active disease. The donor label of this sample is uncertain. CDR3 nucleotides: TGCGCCAGCAGTTTTGGACAGGGAGAGACCCAGTACTTC. Protein sequence: CASSFGQGETQYF.